This T cell receptor (beta chain) is from a study of cytomegalovirus exposure and HLA in healthy donors. The wider study: Previous work identified 95 million to 140 million unique TCR beta sequences from around 200 million T cells.

Germline CDR1 SGHRS, CDR2 YFSETQ. The CDR3 has 13 amino acids. The V end lost 7 bases, the J end lost 5 bases, and 16 bases lay between the germline ends. The PCR ran on 60 Vbeta and 13 Jbeta primers. Produced via immunoSEQ multiplex PCR; TCRdb's table is partial and in-frame only. The sample includes more than 80,000 clones, around 80% seen only once; the top ten take 2% to 2.5%. This receptor was taken from a man aged 35-49 years in good health and CMV-seronegative. V and J are TRBV5-1 and TRBJ2-7, with D possibly TRBD2 on 6 matching bases. The sequencing input was PBMCs. DNA for the CDR3: TGCGCCAGCGGAAAACTCGGGACTCACGAGCAGTACTTC. Amino acids: CASGKLGTHEQYF.